The 8 T cell receptor beta chains below come from one sample, sequenced in a study of control samples from healthy donors and cancer patients. The data were produced by immunoSEQ multiplex PCR, yet TCRdb's version contains in-frame clones alone and is incomplete. The sample contains some 96,000 clones, more than 80% of which appear only once. Sequenced input: blood. The receptors stem from a man aged 18-30 years in good health.

The chain recombines TRBV2 with TRBJ1-4; D is uncertain. Deletions cut 9 bases from V and 6 bases from J, with 17 bases between. This CDR3 contains 14 residues. Germline lookup yields CDR1 SNHLY and CDR2 FYNNEI. The CDR3 protein is CASRTPVGDEKLFF. The CDR3 bases are TGTGCCAGTCGCACACCGGTGGGTGATGAAAAACTGTTTTTT.

V usage is TRBV2 and J usage is TRBJ2-1, with D unclear. The CDR3 runs to 12 residues. The V end lost 7 bases, the J end lost 7 bases, and 11 bases lay between the germline ends. Germline loops: CDR1 SNHLY, CDR2 FYNNEI. The CDR3 sequence is CASTTYGNEQFF. CDR3 nucleotides: TGTGCCAGCACTACGTACGGGAATGAGCAGTTCTTC.

This clone was seen just once. This chain joins TRBV7-2 and TRBJ1-2, with D possibly matching TRBD1 (6 bases). Trimming removed 9 bases from V and 2 bases from J, with 19 bases in between. Germline V gene lookup returns CDR1 SGHTA and CDR2 FQGNSA. CDR3 length: 15 amino acids. Written as DNA, the CDR3 is TGTGCCAGTTTCCAGAATGGGAGGGGGAACTATGGCTACACCTTC. Protein product: CASFQNGRGNYGYTF.

The chain is built from TRBV7-2 and TRBJ2-5, with no clear D. Germline CDR1 SGHTA, CDR2 FQGNSA. The CDR3 is made up of 15 amino acids. Deletions cut 5 bases from V and 5 bases from J, with 18 bases between. Here the CDR3 reads CASSLDEGNTETQYF. The CDR3 DNA sequence: TGTGCCAGCAGCCTCGACGAAGGTAACACGGAGACCCAGTACTTC.

The CDR3 reads CATSFLRGRNEKLFF. The CDR3 coding sequence is TGTGCCACCAGCTTCCTCAGGGGGCGGAATGAAAAACTGTTTTTT. V gene TRBV15 combines with J gene TRBJ1-4, with 8 bases that match TRBD1. The V and J ends lost 5 bases and 5 bases, in that order; junction bases with no gene match: 7. CDR1 and CDR2 from the germline V gene are LNHNV and YYDKDF (reference sequence). This CDR3 is built from 15 residues. The full variable domain, completed using reference TRBV15 and TRBJ1-4, is DAMVIQNPRYQVTQFGKPVTLSCSQTLNHNVMYWYQQKSSQAPKLLFHYYDKDFNNEADTPDNFQSRRPNTSFCFLDIRSPGLGDTAMYLCATSFLRGRNEKLFFGSGTQLSVL.

This chain connects TRBV6-5 to TRBJ1-2; TRBD1 is a possible D gene (6 bases). V lost 8 bases and J lost 4, with 20 bases in between. The length of the CDR3 is 15 residues. Germline V gene lookup returns CDR1 MNHEY and CDR2 SVGAGI. The CDR3 nucleotides read TGTGCCAGCGGACGGGAGGGGGGCGCAGGCTATGGCTACACCTTC. Translating it yields CASGREGGAGYGYTF.

This chain joins TRBV10-2 and TRBJ1-1; D gene unclear. Germline V gene data show CDR1 as WSHSY and CDR2 as SAAADI. The CDR3 is 13 residues long. Trimming removed 7 bases at V and 1 base at J, with 10 bases between. The CDR3 DNA is TGCGCCAGCACTCACACCGAGAACACTGAAGCTTTCTTT. This translates into CASTHTENTEAFF.

This clone was seen once. The CDR3 sequence is CASSLQRGGGETQYF. The DNA for the CDR3 is TGTGCCAGCAGCTTGCAGCGGGGGGGCGGGGAGACCCAGTACTTC. The chain joins TRBV7-2 to TRBJ2-5; 10 bases line up with TRBD2. The V segment lost 3 bases and the J segment 5 bases; nucleotides outside the gene matches: 6. Per germline, CDR1 SGHTA and CDR2 FQGNSA. This CDR3 is built from 15 residues. The full variable domain, in which reference TRBV7-2 and TRBJ2-5 provide the parts outside the CDR3, is GAGVSQSPSNKVTEKGKDVELRCDPISGHTALYWYRQSLGQGLEFLIYFQGNSAPDKSGLPSDRFSAERTGGSVSTLTIQRTQQEDSAVYLCASSLQRGGGETQYFGPGTRLLVL.